The TCR beta chain described here comes from a study of blood T cell repertoires in COVID-19. Overall study: Italy, Spain and the United States were the sources of the convalescent and acute COVID-19 samples.

The CDR3 runs to 19 residues. V was cut by 1 base and J by 6 bases, with 27 bases left in between. CDR1 and CDR2 (germline): MGHRA, YSYEKL. Clones were read by immunoSEQ multiplex PCR, and TCRdb kept only the in-frame ones, dropping some. The sample has nearly 45,000 clones, approximately 80% seen once. The V gene is TRBV4-1, the J gene TRBJ1-1; D may be TRBD1 (5 bases). Material for sequencing was peripheral blood. The source is a man in his sixties or seventies with acute or convalescent COVID-19. In DNA form, the CDR3 reads TGCGCCAGCAGCCAAGGGGGTAAGGGGCGTGGGCCGGTCAAGTCTGAAGCTTTCTTT. Translation gives CASSQGGKGRGPVKSEAFF.